The T cell receptor (beta chain) under discussion was sequenced for a study of identifying expanded T cells in peripheral blood (dated by TCRdb to 2018 to 2020). Background for the entire study: Technical replicates were generated by sequencing separate aliquots of the same genomic DNA pool, and four replicates were compared pairwise.

As concerns this clone: This clone's antigen is unknown. No quality values exist for individual bases; no much larger clone is one base distant.

The immunoSEQ Assay, which relies on bias-controlled multiplex PCR amplification of genomic DNA, was used to profile TCRbeta CDR3 regions. The authors' pipeline ran thus. To quantify the absolute abundance of each unique TCRbeta CDR3 region, the sequences were collapsed and filtered. Differential abundance was assessed using a binomial (Fisher-equivalent) model and a beta-binomial model in which time-dependent variance fitted from healthy donors was added. Clones with fewer than 5 combined templates were removed, and differential abundance was called for clones with a Benjamini-Hochberg FDR below 0.01. In the beta-binomial model, variance was expressed as a function of the total template count across the two samples, in the form v = (b*log(k)+a)^2. TCRdb retrieved this table from immuneACCESS and kept in-frame rearrangements only. Not all clones are present; in checked studies, unresolved V genes account for under half, and no reason is known for the remainder. The V and J calls and clone size were taken over from that table, and D and trimming were inferred from the DNA. The sample data list around 100,000 clones, and about 90% of these were observed just once. The top ten hold 5.5% of the sample.

Overall study outcomes, separate from this receptor: About 1.1 differentially abundant clones were flagged by the binomial model between technical replicates, whereas about 16 and 19 were flagged over about two weeks and four weeks, respectively. In all healthy donors, the variance in clone template counts between samples taken 2 to 3 weeks apart rose significantly as total template count increased. Both the number of clones called differentially abundant and the false-positive rate were significantly reduced by the beta-binomial model across all healthy-donor time intervals. The authors expected biological variance in healthy repertoires might increase further over much longer intervals such as months to years.

V lost 8 bases and J lost 3 bases; the stretch between them is 9 bases long. The CDR3, cysteine through phenylalanine, is 12 amino acids long. Just the 36-base CDR3 DNA is kept, in frame starting at base 1. CDR1 and CDR2 (MNHEY, SMNVEV) derive from the germline V gene (reference sequence). No immune events, such as infections, were documented for the healthy donors during the collection period. To calibrate time-dependent variance in a beta-binomial model of T-cell clone differential abundance, blood repertoires from healthy donors were used as a training cohort. The training cohort included 10 or so healthy donors, of whom 3 were female and 7 were male. An age range of roughly 29 to 65 years, with an average of about 43 years, was recorded for the donors. Whole blood from each healthy donor was obtained from a commercial supplier and was collected at three time points around 2 weeks apart. For immunosequencing, genomic DNA was extracted from whole blood that had not been sorted.

The chain uses TRBV27 and TRBJ2-3, with an unclear D gene assignment. The TCR originated in a person between 18 and 75 years old in good health. The specimen sequenced was blood. The CDR3 protein is CASGLNTDTQYF. The nucleotide sequence is TGTGCCAGCGGCCTAAATACAGATACGCAGTATTTT.